These 12 T cell receptor beta chains came from one sample sequenced in a study of blood T cell repertoires in COVID-19. Sequencing used immunoSEQ multiplex PCR; TCRdb keeps in-frame clones, though not all of them. The sample lists 120,000 or so clones; around four fifths were seen once. Input material: peripheral blood. Receptor source: a human donor in a cohort sampled during active COVID-19.

The chain couples TRBV28 to TRBJ1-1, with TRBD1 as a possible D gene (6 bases). CDR3 length: 14 residues. Germline CDR1 and CDR2: MDHEN and SYDVKM. Trimming took 10 bases from V and 5 from J, leaving 20 bases between them. This CDR3 is CAIKKGQGRTEAFF. In DNA, the CDR3 is TGTGCCATCAAAAAGGGGCAGGGGCGGACTGAAGCTTTCTTT.

The chain carries TRBV28 and TRBJ1-2; possible D gene TRBD1, 5 bases. The germline V gene has CDR1 MDHEN and CDR2 SYDVKM. This CDR3 contains 14 residues. Trimming removed 4 bases from V and 0 bases from J, with 9 bases in between. CDR3 amino acids: CASSYTGANYGYTF. The CDR3, as DNA: TGTGCCAGCAGTTACACAGGAGCTAACTATGGCTACACCTTC.

This clone was seen a single time. The chain recombines TRBV5-1 with TRBJ2-1, with TRBD2 as a possible D gene (5 bases). The CDR3 has 16 residues. Trimming left V 4 bases short and J 0 bases short, with 14 bases between. Germline V lookup: CDR1 SGHRS, CDR2 YFSETQ. The CDR3 here is CASSPRGGSSYNEQFF. The CDR3 region has the DNA TGCGCCAGCAGCCCCCGCGGAGGAAGCTCCTACAATGAGCAGTTCTTC.

This clone was found once. The chain is built from TRBV27 and TRBJ1-6; 7 nucleotides line up with TRBD1. The V segment lost 6 bases and the J segment 9 bases; nucleotides outside the gene matches: 8. Per the germline V gene, CDR1 is MNHEY and CDR2 is SMNVEV (reference sequence). The CDR3 extends over 14 amino acids. In DNA, the CDR3 is TGTGCCAGCAGCCAGAGGGACAGATCTTCACCCCTCCACTTT. It specifies CASSQRDRSSPLHF.

The chain employs TRBV28 and TRBJ2-7; a weak D match, TRBD1 (5 bases). The germline gives CDR1 MDHEN, CDR2 SYDVKM. V was trimmed by 7 bases and J by 2 bases, leaving 12 bases between them. The CDR3 runs to 13 residues. The CDR3 protein is CASTPQGPYEQYF. CDR3 sequence (DNA): TGTGCCAGCACCCCCCAGGGCCCCTACGAGCAGTACTTC.

The chain carries TRBV18 and TRBJ1-5; 7 bases match TRBD1. The germline V gene encodes CDR1 KGHSH and CDR2 LQKENI. V lost 5 bases to trimming and J lost 5 bases; unmatched junction nucleotides: 6. The CDR3 loop spans 14 amino acids. CDR3 residues: CASSATGKDQPQHF. The CDR3 coding sequence is TGTGCCAGCTCAGCGACAGGGAAGGATCAGCCCCAGCATTTT.

The chain uses TRBV6-4 and TRBJ2-3, with D tentatively TRBD2 (5 bases). Germline V lookup: CDR1 MRHNA, CDR2 SNTAGT. This CDR3 is 13 amino acids long. Trimming pared 4 bases from V and 3 bases from J, leaving 8 bases between. CDR3 loop: CASSVEATDTQYF. DNA for the CDR3: TGTGCCAGCAGTGTGGAGGCGACAGATACGCAGTATTTT.

The genes are TRBV7-2 and TRBJ1-4, with no clear D. V was trimmed by 1 base and J by 4 bases, leaving 10 bases between them. The length of the CDR3 is 15 residues. Per germline, CDR1 SGHTA and CDR2 FQGNSA. The CDR3 DNA sequence: TGTGCCAGCAGCTTAGACAGCCTCAATAATGAAAAACTGTTTTTT. It encodes CASSLDSLNNEKLFF.

The chain employs TRBV27 and TRBJ1-2; TRBD1 agrees at 10 bases. The V and J ends lost 5 bases and 8 bases, in that order; junction bases with no gene match: 14. Germline values: CDR1 MNHEY, CDR2 SMNVEV (reference sequence). CDR3 length equals 16 residues. CDR3 sequence reads: CASSRQGAYGLFGYTF. The CDR3 nucleotides read TGTGCCAGCAGTAGACAGGGGGCTTACGGACTTTTCGGCTACACCTTC.

V and J are TRBV28 and TRBJ2-5; D may be TRBD2 (5 bases). Per the germline V gene, CDR1 is MDHEN and CDR2 is SYDVKM. The V end lost 5 bases, the J end lost 1 base, and 11 bases lay between the germline ends. The CDR3 extends over 14 amino acids. The CDR3 DNA sequence: TGTGCCAGCAGTGCACCGGGGATCCAAGAGACCCAGTACTTC. Translation gives CASSAPGIQETQYF.

V and J are TRBV14 and TRBJ1-4, with TRBD1 matching over 10 bases. The V gene's germline CDR1 is SGHDN and CDR2 FVKESK. V trimming: 0 bases; J trimming: 8 bases; junction bases outside the gene matches: 12. The CDR3 consists of 18 residues. The CDR3 DNA follows: TGTGCCAGCAGCCAAGATTGGGTTCCGGGACAGGGGATGGAAAAACTGTTTTTT. The encoded protein is CASSQDWVPGQGMEKLFF.

The chain uses TRBV28 and TRBJ2-2; 12 bases agree with TRBD2. With 4 bases clipped from V and 5 bases from J, the junction kept 11 bases outside the gene matches. The CDR3 runs 18 residues. Germline CDR1 reads MDHEN; CDR2 reads SYDVKM. Written as DNA, the CDR3 is TGTGCCAGCAGTTCTTGGACTAGCGGGGTCAGACGGACCGGGGAGCTGTTTTTT. Protein: CASSSWTSGVRRTGELFF.